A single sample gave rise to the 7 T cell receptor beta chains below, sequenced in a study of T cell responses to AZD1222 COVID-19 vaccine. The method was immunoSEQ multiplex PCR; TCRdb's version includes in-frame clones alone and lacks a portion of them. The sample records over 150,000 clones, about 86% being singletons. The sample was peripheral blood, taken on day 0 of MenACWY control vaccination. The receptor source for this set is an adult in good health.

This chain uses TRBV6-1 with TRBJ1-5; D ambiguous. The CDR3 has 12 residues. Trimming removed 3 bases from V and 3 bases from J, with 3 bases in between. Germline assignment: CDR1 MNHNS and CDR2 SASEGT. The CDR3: CASSEFNQPQHF. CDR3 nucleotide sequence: TGTGCCAGCAGTGAGTTCAATCAGCCCCAGCATTTT.

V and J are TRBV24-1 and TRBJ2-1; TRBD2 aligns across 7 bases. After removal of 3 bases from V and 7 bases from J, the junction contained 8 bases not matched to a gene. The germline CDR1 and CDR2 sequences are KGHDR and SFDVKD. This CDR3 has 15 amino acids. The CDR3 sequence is CATSDPLADMNEQFF. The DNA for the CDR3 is TGTGCCACCAGTGATCCCCTAGCGGATATGAATGAGCAGTTCTTC.

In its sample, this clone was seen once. CDR3 nucleotide sequence: TGTGCCAGCAGTGGAGGCCTAGATTTAGGCACAGATACGCAGTATTTT. This codes for CASSGGLDLGTDTQYF. The rearrangement uses TRBV6-1 and TRBJ2-3; no clear D. CDR3 length: 16 amino acids. V gave up 4 bases and J gave up 1 base, with 15 bases separating them. Germline lookup yields CDR1 MNHNS and CDR2 SASEGT.

CDR3 nucleotide sequence: TGTGCCAGCAGGGGGGAGGCGGGTAATTCACCCCTCCACTTT. Its protein product is CASRGEAGNSPLHF. The V call is TRBV6-5, the J call TRBJ1-6, with a possible D match to TRBD1 (5 bases). V gave up 6 bases and J gave up 6 bases, with 12 bases separating them. The CDR3 covers 14 residues. Germline V lookup: CDR1 MNHEY, CDR2 SVGAGI.

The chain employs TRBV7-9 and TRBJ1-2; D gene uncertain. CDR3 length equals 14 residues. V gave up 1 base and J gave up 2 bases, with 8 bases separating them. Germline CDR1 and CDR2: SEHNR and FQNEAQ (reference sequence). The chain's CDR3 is CASSLDSINYGYTF. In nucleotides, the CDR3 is TGTGCCAGCAGCTTAGACAGCATAAACTATGGCTACACCTTC.

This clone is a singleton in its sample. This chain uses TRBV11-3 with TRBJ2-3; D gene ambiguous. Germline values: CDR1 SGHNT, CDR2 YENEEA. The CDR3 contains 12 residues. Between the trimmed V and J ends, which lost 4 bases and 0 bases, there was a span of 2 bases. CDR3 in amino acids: CASSSSTDTQYF. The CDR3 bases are TGTGCCAGCAGCTCCAGCACAGATACGCAGTATTTT. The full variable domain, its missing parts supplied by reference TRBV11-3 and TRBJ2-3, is EAGVVQSPRYKIIEKKQPVAFWCNPISGHNTLYWYLQNLGQGPELLIRYENEEAVDDSQLPKDRFSAERLKGVDSTLKIQPAELGDSAVYLCASSSSTDTQYFGPGTRLTVL.

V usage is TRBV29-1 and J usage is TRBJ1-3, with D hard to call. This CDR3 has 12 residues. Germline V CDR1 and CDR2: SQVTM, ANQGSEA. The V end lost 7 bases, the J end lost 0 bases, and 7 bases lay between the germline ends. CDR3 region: CSAISSGNTIYF. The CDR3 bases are TGCAGCGCCATATCCTCTGGAAACACCATATATTTT. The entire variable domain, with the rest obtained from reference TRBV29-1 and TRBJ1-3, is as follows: SAVISQKPSRDICQRGTSLTIQCQVDSQVTMMFWYRQQPGQSLTLIATANQGSEATYESGFVIDKFPISRPNLTFSTLTVSNMSPEDSSIYLCSAISSGNTIYFGEGSWLTVV.